What follows are 29 T cell receptor beta chains derived from one specimen sequenced in a study of OX40 agonist ivuxolimab in advanced cancers. Here immunoSEQ multiplex PCR was the method, and the copy in TCRdb shows in-frame clones only, minus some. Among tens of thousands of clones listed, 70% to 85% were seen once. Source: CD4+ or CD8+ T cells sorted from blood, taken in a trial of the OX40 agonist ivuxolimab. These receptor sequences come from an adult with an advanced solid tumor such as melanoma, head and neck, liver or kidney cancer.

The chain recombines TRBV6-1 with TRBJ1-2; D not certain. CDR3 size: 12 residues. The germline V gene has CDR1 MNHNS and CDR2 SASEGT. V was pared by 2 bases and J by 5 bases, with 6 bases between. CDR3 residues: CASSERIYGYTF. The CDR3 DNA reads as TGTGCCAGCAGTGAACGGATATATGGCTACACCTTC.

The table lists this clone with a count of one. The gene calls are TRBV19 and TRBJ1-2, with a weak D call TRBD1 (5 bases). In germline, CDR1 is LNHDA, CDR2 SQIVND (reference sequence). The length of the CDR3 is 14 residues. V was cut by 1 base and J by 6 bases, with 12 bases left in between. The CDR3 DNA is TGTGCCAGTAGTATAGCCCAACAGACAGATGGCTACACCTTC. This translates into CASSIAQQTDGYTF.

This clone occurred a few times. The chain combines TRBV10-3 with TRBJ2-7; 14 nucleotides line up with TRBD2. The length of the CDR3 is 15 residues. Germline loops: CDR1 ENHRY, CDR2 SYGVKD. The ends lost 6 bases at V and 5 bases at J; junction bases unmatched: 6. DNA for the CDR3: TGTGCCATCAGGCCGGGACTAGCGGGAGTTAACGAGCAGTACTTC. Translation gives CAIRPGLAGVNEQYF.

The rearrangement uses TRBV19 and TRBJ1-2; 9 positions match TRBD1. The trim removed 4 bases at V and 8 bases at J, leaving 8 bases unmatched. The germline V gene encodes CDR1 LNHDA and CDR2 SQIVND (reference sequence). The CDR3 has 14 amino acids. CDR3 loop: CASSNRDREEGYTF. The CDR3, as DNA: TGTGCCAGTAGTAACCGGGACAGGGAAGAAGGCTACACCTTC.

The rearrangement links TRBV6-4 to TRBJ2-1, with a weak D call TRBD2 (6 bases). The germline V and J ends were trimmed by 6 bases and 3 bases, with 12 bases remaining between them. CDR1 is MRHNA, CDR2 SNTAGT, per germline. This CDR3 has 14 amino acids. In DNA form, the CDR3 reads TGTGCCAGCAGCAGGGAGGTGGACTACAATGAGCAGTTCTTC. It encodes CASSREVDYNEQFF.

The chain has TRBV2 and TRBJ2-1, with D possibly matching TRBD1 (6 bases). This CDR3 spans 13 amino acids. Germline-derived CDR1 and CDR2 are SNHLY and FYNNEI. With 4 bases removed from V and 9 bases from J, the gap between germline ends came to 13 bases. Written as DNA, the CDR3 is TGTGCCAGCAGTGGGACAGCCCTCGGTGAGCAGTTCTTC. It specifies CASSGTALGEQFF.

The chain carries TRBV7-9 and TRBJ2-3; D gene unclear. Germline-derived CDR1 and CDR2 are SEHNR and FQNEAQ (reference sequence). The V end lost 5 bases, the J end lost 0 bases, and 12 bases lay between the germline ends. The CDR3 spans 15 residues. The CDR3 reads CASSNQARSTDTQYF. The CDR3 nucleotides are TGTGCCAGCAGCAACCAGGCGCGCAGCACAGATACGCAGTATTTT.

The gene calls are TRBV19 and TRBJ1-2, with TRBD1 matching over 7 bases. Germline V gives CDR1 LNHDA, CDR2 SQIVND (reference sequence). V shed 10 bases, J shed 8 bases, and the junction held 16 bases outside the gene matches. The CDR3 covers 14 residues. The CDR3 region is CATAPGQRSRGYTF. The CDR3 coding sequence is TGTGCCACCGCCCCGGGACAGCGTTCGCGGGGCTACACCTTC.

The rearrangement links TRBV6-1 to TRBJ1-5; D unclear. V gave up 2 bases and J gave up 5 bases, with 7 bases separating them. The length of the CDR3 is 13 residues. Germline V CDR1 and CDR2: MNHNS, SASEGT. The CDR3: CASSERADQPQHF. Written as DNA, the CDR3 is TGTGCCAGCAGTGAACGGGCGGATCAGCCCCAGCATTTT.

V is TRBV6-1 and J is TRBJ2-7, with 10 bases that match TRBD1. CDR1 is MNHNS and CDR2 is SASEGT in the germline V gene. V lost 4 bases and J lost 2; bases outside the gene matches: 5. The CDR3 contains 15 residues. CDR3 nucleotides: TGTGCCAGCAGTGTTACCGGGACAGGGGCCTACGAGCAGTACTTC. Amino acid sequence: CASSVTGTGAYEQYF.

The chain combines TRBV15 with TRBJ2-5; D gene ambiguous. Matching the DNA end better, TRBJ2-7 makes the J call doubtful. The germline V gene has CDR1 LNHNV and CDR2 YYDKDF (reference sequence). There are 14 residues in the CDR3. DNA for the CDR3: TGTGCCACCAGCAGCTCAGCTAACTCCTACGAGCAGTACTTC. It encodes CATSSSANSYEQYF.

The chain links TRBV30 to TRBJ2-5; 8 nucleotides agree with TRBD2. Trimming removed 3 bases from V and 4 bases from J; junction bases left unmatched: 10. The germline CDR1 and CDR2 sequences are GTSNPN and SVGIG (reference sequence). The CDR3 is 15 residues long. The CDR3 sequence: CAWSGRAKVRETQYF. The CDR3 DNA is TGTGCCTGGAGCGGGAGGGCCAAGGTTAGAGAGACCCAGTACTTC.

The chain has TRBV28 and TRBJ2-5, with D tentatively TRBD2 (5 bases). The DNA end is a closer match to TRBJ2-7, so the J assignment may be wrong. The CDR3 consists of 15 residues. The germline CDR1 and CDR2 sequences are MDHEN and SYDVKM. The CDR3 spells CASSLSAKWEREQYF. The CDR3 bases are TGTGCCAGCAGTTTATCCGCCAAGTGGGAGCGCGAGCAGTACTTC.

The chain has TRBV5-8 and TRBJ2-3, with D unresolved. V was shortened by 1 base and J by 0 bases, with 15 bases between the two germline ends. Germline CDR1 reads SGHTS; CDR2 reads YDEGEE. The length of the CDR3 is 17 residues. CDR3 bases: TGTGCCAGCAGCTTGAGTGTTAAGGGCGATAGCACAGATACGCAGTATTTT. This translates into CASSLSVKGDSTDTQYF.

The genes are TRBV6-5 and TRBJ1-2; a possible D gene is TRBD1 (6 bases). This CDR3 has 12 amino acids. From germline, CDR1 is MNHEY and CDR2 SVGAGI. Trimming took off 10 bases at V and 4 bases at J, with 13 bases between the two ends. DNA of the CDR3: TGTGCCACGAGGGGGACCGCCTATGGCTACACCTTC. Its translation is CATRGTAYGYTF.

The V and J genes are TRBV27 and TRBJ2-7; D is perhaps TRBD1 (6 bases). This CDR3 is 15 amino acids long. V gave up 3 bases and J gave up 3 bases, with 15 bases separating them. CDR1 and CDR2 from the germline V gene are MNHEY and SMNVEV (reference sequence). The CDR3 nucleotides read TGTGCCAGCAGTTTCCACCGGTTGGACAGCTACGAGCAGTACTTC. Its protein is CASSFHRLDSYEQYF.

This sequence joins TRBV6-5 and TRBJ1-4, with D hard to call. CDR1 and CDR2 (germline): MNHEY, SVGAGI. V lost 6 bases and J lost 6, with 14 bases in between. The CDR3 runs 14 residues. In nucleotides, the CDR3 is TGTGCCAGCAGGCAGACGGTTCCGGATGAAAAACTGTTTTTT. Translation gives CASRQTVPDEKLFF.

The chain joins TRBV2 to TRBJ2-7; D might be TRBD1 (6 bases). V was shortened by 4 bases and J by 3 bases, with 13 bases between the two germline ends. Germline assignment: CDR1 SNHLY and CDR2 FYNNEI. This CDR3 comprises 14 residues. CDR3 DNA sequence: TGTGCCAGCAGTGTAGGGACACCTTTCTACGAGCAGTACTTC. It specifies CASSVGTPFYEQYF.

The rearrangement joins TRBV25-1 to TRBJ1-3, with D possibly TRBD1 on 6 matching bases. The germline gives CDR1 MGHDK, CDR2 SYGVNS. V shed 5 bases and J shed 1 base, with 9 bases lying between them. The CDR3 totals 14 residues. The CDR3 is CASSLGASGNTIYF. In DNA, the CDR3 is TGTGCCAGCAGTTTGGGGGCATCTGGAAACACCATATATTTT.

This clone is judged medium-sized. V is TRBV2 and J is TRBJ1-6; 11 bases agree with TRBD1. The CDR3 is 14 residues long. V trimming: 6 bases; J trimming: 9 bases; junction bases outside the gene matches: 4. CDR1 SNHLY and CDR2 FYNNEI come from the germline V gene. The CDR3 protein is CASSTGTGGSPLHF. The CDR3 nucleotides are TGTGCCAGCAGCACCGGGACAGGGGGTTCACCCCTCCACTTT.

The V call is TRBV11-2, the J call TRBJ2-5; 8 nucleotides agree with TRBD2. The J call may be in error: the DNA end matches TRBJ2-7 better. The CDR3 has 15 amino acids. CDR1 and CDR2 (germline): SGHAT, FQNNGV. The CDR3 nucleotides read TGTGCCAGCAGCTTAGATGCGGGGGGCTCCTACGAGCAGTACTTC. Translation: CASSLDAGGSYEQYF.

J is TRBJ1-4 and V is TRBV7-2, with a weak D call TRBD1 (6 bases). The V gene's germline CDR1 is SGHTA and CDR2 FQGNSA. The CDR3 sequence is 14 residues long. V lost 5 bases to trimming and J lost 3 bases, with 10 bases between them. The CDR3 reads CASSLDSSNEKLFF. Written as DNA, the CDR3 is TGTGCCAGCAGCCTGGACAGCTCTAATGAAAAACTGTTTTTT.

This chain links TRBV30 with TRBJ2-7, with 9 positions matching TRBD2. From germline, CDR1 is GTSNPN and CDR2 SVGIG (reference sequence). V shed 2 bases, J shed 6 bases, and the junction held 11 bases outside the gene matches. The CDR3 has 15 residues. The chain's CDR3 is CAWSLSGSPRSEQYF. The DNA for the CDR3 is TGTGCCTGGAGTCTTAGCGGGAGTCCTCGAAGCGAGCAGTACTTC.

V and J are TRBV25-1 and TRBJ2-3; 11 bases match TRBD2. V shed 4 bases and J 8 bases; nucleotides not matched to a gene: 8. Germline V lookup: CDR1 MGHDK, CDR2 SYGVNS. The CDR3 contains 15 residues. The CDR3 region is CASSGGGLAVGTQYF. The CDR3 DNA is TGTGCCAGCAGTGGGGGGGGACTAGCGGTTGGTACGCAGTATTTT.

V gene TRBV7-9 combines with J gene TRBJ2-7, with D perhaps TRBD2 (5 bases). Germline V gene data show CDR1 as SEHNR and CDR2 as FQNEAQ (reference sequence). Trimming took 2 bases from V and 0 from J, leaving 11 bases between them. CDR3 length: 15 residues. CDR3 sequence (DNA): TGTGCCAGCAGCTTACCTCGGACTGGCTCCTACGAGCAGTACTTC. This codes for CASSLPRTGSYEQYF.

Comments on this clone: The sample holds other DNA sequences that translate to the same CDR3. The V and J genes are TRBV6-5 and TRBJ2-2; D remains unclear. V lost 2 bases to trimming and J lost 3 bases, with 4 bases between them. CDR1 and CDR2 (germline): MNHEY, SVGAGI. The CDR3 contains 13 residues. In DNA form, the CDR3 reads TGTGCCAGCAGTTACCAAGACACCGGGGAGCTGTTTTTT. Its protein product is CASSYQDTGELFF.

V is TRBV27 and J is TRBJ1-2, with D possibly being TRBD1 (5 bases). CDR3 length: 16 amino acids. The germline CDR1 and CDR2 sequences are MNHEY and SMNVEV (reference sequence). V gave up 10 bases and J gave up 0 bases, with 21 bases separating them. In DNA form, the CDR3 reads TGTGCCACCTCCCTGGCCGCAGGGCCTTCTAACTATGGCTACACCTTC. It specifies CATSLAAGPSNYGYTF.

The chain joins TRBV27 to TRBJ2-3; 7 bases map to TRBD1. V gave up 5 bases and J gave up 2 bases; unmatched junction bases: 7. The V gene's germline CDR1 is MNHEY and CDR2 SMNVEV (reference sequence). CDR3 length: 15 residues. The chain's CDR3 is CASSEGALYTDTQYF. The CDR3 DNA follows: TGTGCCAGCAGTGAGGGGGCCCTTTACACAGATACGCAGTATTTT.

This chain connects TRBV5-1 to TRBJ1-3; no firm D call. This CDR3 has 15 amino acids. The V and J ends lost 0 bases and 0 bases respectively, with 7 bases between them. The germline gives CDR1 SGHRS, CDR2 YFSETQ. In nucleotides, the CDR3 is TGCGCCAGCAGCTTGGACGGAAGCTCTGGAAACACCATATATTTT. Translated: CASSLDGSSGNTIYF.